Listed below are T cell receptor beta chains from one sample, sequenced in a study of PD-1 blockade in classical Hodgkin lymphoma. The table came from immunoSEQ multiplex PCR; TCRdb's copy has only in-frame clones and leaves some out. This table holds 25,000 to 35,000 clones, 55% to 75% found once. The sequencing used peripheral blood mononuclear cells (PBMCs), collected before the second cycle of nivolumab. The receptor set was obtained from a human donor with classical Hodgkin lymphoma. Each CDR3 is given without its conserved first and last residue. Each record gives: J gene, CDR3 length, V gene, CDR3 protein.

TRBJ2-7 13 TRBV28 ASSFDSTSSYEQY
TRBJ1-2 13 TRBV15 ATSKQGALGSGYT
TRBJ1-3 12 TRBV5-4 ASSLDLGGNTIY
TRBJ1-2 14 TRBV28 ASSSLVGTGRNGYT
TRBJ2-5 15 TRBV23-1 ASSRIRDGTIKETQY
TRBJ1-5 12 TRBV18 ASSTQTDNQPQH
TRBJ2-5 15 TRBV28 ASSFGFERGVGETQY
TRBJ2-1 11 TRBV7-3 ASSNTVDNEQF
TRBJ1-4 16 TRBV4-2 ASSQTTGTEKTNEKLF
TRBJ1-4 13 TRBV7-2 ASSLFQGRGEKLF
TRBJ2-7 11 TRBV9 ASSGQGAYEQY
TRBJ2-5 13 TRBV5-1 ASTPGAGGGETQY
TRBJ2-5 15 TRBV5-1 ASSLVLAGGLQETQY
TRBJ2-3 14 TRBV5-6 ASSSAGTGFTDTQY
TRBJ1-5 12 TRBV6-5 ASGGRYSNQPQH
TRBJ1-3 13 TRBV7-2 ASSLARGPQNTIY
TRBJ2-3 14 TRBV9 ASSTGLAGGRDTQY
TRBJ2-6 12 TRBV28 ASISMARPNVLT
TRBJ1-2 10 TRBV27 ASSGQEAGYT
TRBJ2-5 12 TRBV7-9 ASSLGVYQETQY
TRBJ2-1 13 TRBV11-2 ASSFRTSGYNEQF
TRBJ2-2 14 TRBV27 ASRPTGVGNTGELF
TRBJ1-5 11 TRBV5-5 ASSFRVRQPQH
TRBJ2-5 12 TRBV6-1 ASSRDRGQETQY
TRBJ1-2 12 TRBV5-4 ASSDTAANYGYT
TRBJ1-5 13 TRBV6-1 ASSERRGGNQPQH
TRBJ1-4 13 TRBV6-5 ASSYSRGANEKLF
TRBJ1-4 13 TRBV6-1 ASSQDGTTNEKLF
TRBJ1-5 12 TRBV6-5 ASSYAGNNQPQH
TRBJ1-5 13 TRBV7-2 ASSRGQGRNQPQH
TRBJ1-5 13 TRBV4-1 ASSQAIEGHQPQH
TRBJ1-1 11 TRBV6-1 ASRPSGGTEAF
TRBJ2-7 14 TRBV27 ASSFIVAGGSYEQY
TRBJ2-5 12 TRBV7-2 ASSYRRTRETQY
TRBJ2-7 9 TRBV10-2 ASSEQTPQY
TRBJ2-7 13 TRBV7-8 ASSLGTSGGAEQY
TRBJ1-3 11 TRBV19 ASSTVFGNTIY
TRBJ1-1 12 TRBV10-3 AISSRGADTEAF
TRBJ2-5 12 TRBV4-2 ASSQDRQGETQY
TRBJ2-3 14 TRBV7-3 ASSLIGRGATDTQY